This entry concerns a single T cell receptor (beta chain). This specimen belongs to a study of blood T cell repertoires in COVID-19. Produced via immunoSEQ multiplex PCR; TCRdb's table is partial and in-frame only. The data contain around 53,000 clones, approximately 90% of them singletons. Material for sequencing was peripheral blood. The source is an older woman with COVID-19, enrolled during active disease.

The CDR3 protein is CASSTSGYEQYF. In nucleotides, the CDR3 is TGTGCCAGCAGTACTAGCGGCTACGAGCAGTACTTC. The rearrangement links TRBV6-5 to TRBJ2-7; 8 bases are shared with TRBD2. This CDR3 is built from 12 residues. With V trimmed by 5 bases and J by 3 bases, 0 bases remained unmatched. In germline, CDR1 is MNHEY, CDR2 SVGAGI.